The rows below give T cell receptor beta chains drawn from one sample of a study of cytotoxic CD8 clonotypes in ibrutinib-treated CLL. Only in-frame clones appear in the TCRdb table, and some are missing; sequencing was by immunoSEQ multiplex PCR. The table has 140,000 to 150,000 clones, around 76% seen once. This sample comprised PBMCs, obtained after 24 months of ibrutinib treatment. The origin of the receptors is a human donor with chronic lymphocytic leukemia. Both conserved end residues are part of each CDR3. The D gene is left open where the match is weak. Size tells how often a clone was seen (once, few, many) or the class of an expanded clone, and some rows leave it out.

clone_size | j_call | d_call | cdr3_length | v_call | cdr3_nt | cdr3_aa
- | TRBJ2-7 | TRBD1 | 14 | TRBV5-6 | TGTGCCAGCAGCTCCCGGACAGGGGGCTACGAGCAGTACTTC | CASSSRTGGYEQYF
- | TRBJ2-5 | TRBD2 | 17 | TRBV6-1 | TGTGCCAGCAGTGACCCCAGGGTTAGCGGGGTTCGTGAGACCCAGTACTTC | CASSDPRVSGVRETQYF
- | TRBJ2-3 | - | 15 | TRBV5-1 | TGCGCCAGCGGCCTCGGACGGTCCAACACAGATACGCAGTATTTT | CASGLGRSNTDTQYF
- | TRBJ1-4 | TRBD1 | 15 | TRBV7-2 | TGTGCCAGCAGCCCGAGGACAGGCAGTTTGGAAAAACTGTTTTTT | CASSPRTGSLEKLFF
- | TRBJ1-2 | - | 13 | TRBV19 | TGTGCCAGTAGTGTACAGGGTGGAGGAGGCTACACCTTC | CASSVQGGGGYTF
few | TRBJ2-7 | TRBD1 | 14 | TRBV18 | TGTGCCAGCTCCCGGGGGGACAGGGGCCACGAGCAGTACTTC | CASSRGDRGHEQYF
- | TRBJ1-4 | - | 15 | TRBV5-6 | TGTGCCAGCAGCTTGGTCGGGGGGCGCGGGGAAAAACTGTTTTTT | CASSLVGGRGEKLFF
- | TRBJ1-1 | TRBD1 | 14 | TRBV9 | TGTGCCAGCAGCCCTATCAGGGGGGACACTGAAGCTTTCTTT | CASSPIRGDTEAFF
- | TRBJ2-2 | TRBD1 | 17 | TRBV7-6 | TGTGCCAGCAGCTTAGGGGGACAGGTCGCGAACACCGGGGAGCTGTTTTTT | CASSLGGQVANTGELFF
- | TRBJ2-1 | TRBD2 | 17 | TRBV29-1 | TGCAGCGTTGAAGAGGTTGGCGGGGGAAGCTCCTACAATGAGCAGTTCTTC | CSVEEVGGGSSYNEQFF
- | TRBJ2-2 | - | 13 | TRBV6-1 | TGTACCAGCACGGTAGGGGACGCCGGGGAGCTGTTTTTT | CTSTVGDAGELFF
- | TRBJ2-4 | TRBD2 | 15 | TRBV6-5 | TGTGCCAGCAGTCTGGGGAGGGCGGCCAAAAACATTCAGTACTTC | CASSLGRAAKNIQYF
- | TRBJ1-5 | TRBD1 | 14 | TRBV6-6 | TGTGCCAGCAGTTCGACGCAGGGGGCACAGCCCCAGCATTTT | CASSSTQGAQPQHF
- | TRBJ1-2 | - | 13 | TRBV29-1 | TGCAGCGTCCCCCAGCGGGGGGACCATGGCTACACCTTC | CSVPQRGDHGYTF
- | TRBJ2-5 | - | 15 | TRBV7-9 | TGTGCCAGCAGCTTAGCGCAAGGGGCCGGGGGGACCCAGTACTTC | CASSLAQGAGGTQYF
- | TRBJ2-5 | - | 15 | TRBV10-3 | TGTGCCATCAGTGAGATGGTAGCCCCACGGGAGACCCAGTACTTC | CAISEMVAPRETQYF